These T cell receptor beta chains were read from a single sample in a study of cytomegalovirus exposure and HLA in healthy donors. The data were produced by immunoSEQ multiplex PCR, yet TCRdb's version contains in-frame clones alone and is incomplete. The sample contains 150,000 or so clones, roughly 80% of which appear only once. The sample consisted of PBMCs. The receptors here all came from a man in his forties or fifties in good health and CMV-seropositive. Each CDR3 is given with its conserved first and last residue. The D gene is left open where the match is weak. The size entry is marked missing in some rows and otherwise reads once, few, many or a size class.

D: .; V: TRBV15; size: .; J: TRBJ1-2; CDR3: CATSRELASYGYTF; DNA: TGTGCCACCAGCAGAGAGCTAGCTTCCTATGGCTACACCTTC
D: .; V: TRBV4-2; size: .; J: TRBJ2-3; CDR3: CASSQGRLVGVVTDTQYF; DNA: TGTGCCAGCAGCCAAGGGAGGTTGGTGGGAGTAGTGACAGATACGCAGTATTTT
D: .; V: TRBV7-7; size: .; J: TRBJ2-1; CDR3: CASSLAFGDEQFF; DNA: TGTGCCAGCAGCTTAGCTTTCGGGGATGAGCAGTTCTTC
D: .; V: TRBV7-9; size: .; J: TRBJ1-1; CDR3: CASEEGSTEAFF; DNA: TGTGCCAGCGAGGAGGGGAGCACTGAAGCTTTCTTT
D: TRBD2; V: TRBV4-2; size: once; J: TRBJ2-3; CDR3: CASSRPGLAGESDTQYF; DNA: TGTGCCAGCAGCCGCCCTGGACTAGCGGGGGAATCAGATACGCAGTATTTT
D: .; V: TRBV28; size: .; J: TRBJ1-2; CDR3: CATYRVYGYTF; DNA: TGTGCCACATACAGGGTGTATGGCTACACCTTC
D: TRBD2; V: TRBV5-1; size: .; J: TRBJ2-1; CDR3: CASSSPLTSGAVSSYNEQFF; DNA: TGCGCCAGCAGCTCCCCTTTGACTAGCGGAGCCGTTAGCTCCTACAATGAGCAGTTCTTC
D: TRBD1; V: TRBV28; size: .; J: TRBJ2-7; CDR3: CASYPGTAQYEQYF; DNA: TGTGCCAGCTACCCCGGGACAGCCCAGTACGAGCAGTACTTC
D: .; V: TRBV30; size: once; J: TRBJ1-6; CDR3: CAWSPPGTSPLHF; DNA: TGTGCCTGGAGTCCCCCAGGGACATCACCCCTCCACTTT
D: .; V: TRBV10-3; size: few; J: TRBJ1-2; CDR3: CAITAGDYGYTF; DNA: TGTGCCATCACCGCAGGGGACTATGGCTACACCTTC
D: .; V: TRBV4-1; size: .; J: TRBJ1-4; CDR3: CASSQEGAGEKLFF; DNA: TGCGCCAGCAGCCAAGAAGGGGCCGGAGAAAAACTGTTTTTT
D: TRBD2; V: TRBV4-2; size: .; J: TRBJ2-6; CDR3: CASSQDLGLAGASGANVLTF; DNA: TGTGCCAGCAGCCAAGATCTGGGGCTAGCGGGCGCTTCTGGGGCCAACGTCCTGACTTTC
D: TRBD1; V: TRBV10-3; size: .; J: TRBJ2-1; CDR3: CAISSAGTAKREGEQFF; DNA: TGTGCCATCAGCAGCGCCGGGACAGCGAAACGAGAGGGTGAGCAGTTCTTC
D: .; V: TRBV13; size: .; J: TRBJ2-5; CDR3: CASSSVGGDEGQETQYF; DNA: TGTGCCAGCAGCTCGGTAGGGGGAGATGAGGGGCAAGAGACCCAGTACTTC
D: TRBD1; V: TRBV7-7; size: .; J: TRBJ2-4; CDR3: CASSLGTELAKNIQYF; DNA: TGTGCCAGCAGCCTTGGGACAGAACTAGCCAAAAACATTCAGTACTTC
D: .; V: TRBV11-2; size: .; J: TRBJ2-1; CDR3: CASSLLQVSYEQFF; DNA: TGTGCCAGCAGCTTATTACAGGTATCGTATGAGCAGTTCTTC
D: .; V: TRBV7-9; size: .; J: TRBJ2-3; CDR3: CASSFLVGGHTDTQYF; DNA: TGTGCCAGCAGCTTTCTAGTGGGGGGGCACACAGATACGCAGTATTTT
D: TRBD1; V: TRBV4-1; size: .; J: TRBJ1-3; CDR3: CASSQAPGQGAGNTIYF; DNA: TGCGCCAGCAGCCAAGCCCCGGGACAGGGGGCTGGAAACACCATATATTTT
D: .; V: TRBV30; size: .; J: TRBJ2-7; CDR3: CAWSRRVHEQYF; DNA: TGTGCCTGGAGTCGCAGGGTCCACGAGCAGTACTTC
D: TRBD2; V: TRBV13; size: .; J: TRBJ2-7; CDR3: CASSLAGRERYEQYF; DNA: TGTGCCAGCAGCTTAGCCGGGCGGGAGAGGTACGAGCAGTACTTC
D: .; V: TRBV6-5; size: .; J: TRBJ1-1; CDR3: CASSRPGSEAFF; DNA: TGTGCCAGCAGCAGACCAGGGTCTGAAGCTTTCTTT
D: .; V: TRBV28; size: .; J: TRBJ1-5; CDR3: CASSSLDISNQPQHF; DNA: TGTGCCAGCAGTTCACTAGACATCTCCAATCAGCCCCAGCATTTT
D: TRBD1; V: TRBV5-6; size: .; J: TRBJ1-2; CDR3: CASSLVRRGWDGYTF; DNA: TGTGCCAGCAGCTTGGTTCGCAGGGGGTGGGATGGCTACACCTTC
D: TRBD2; V: TRBV28; size: .; J: TRBJ2-3; CDR3: CASSFGLAGNTQYF; DNA: TGTGCCAGCAGTTTCGGACTAGCCGGAAATACGCAGTATTTT
D: .; V: TRBV4-1; size: .; J: TRBJ2-3; CDR3: CASSPWQKAVDSGADTQYF; DNA: TGCGCCAGCAGCCCGTGGCAGAAAGCGGTAGATAGCGGTGCAGATACGCAGTATTTT
D: TRBD2; V: TRBV9; size: .; J: TRBJ2-1; CDR3: CASSVGSGGILEQFF; DNA: TGTGCCAGCAGCGTAGGGTCGGGAGGGATCCTTGAGCAGTTCTTC
D: .; V: TRBV9; size: .; J: TRBJ2-1; CDR3: CASSVQGSSNEQFF; DNA: TGTGCCAGCAGCGTACAAGGTAGCTCCAATGAGCAGTTCTTC
D: .; V: TRBV4-1; size: .; J: TRBJ2-1; CDR3: CASSQDQLVQEQFF; DNA: TGCGCCAGCAGCCAAGATCAACTAGTACAAGAGCAGTTCTTC